This record concerns one T cell receptor beta chain sequence. Its specificity is not known. V was trimmed by 6 bases and J by 4 bases, leaving 10 bases between them. This CDR3 has 13 residues. CDR1 and CDR2 (germline): MNHEY, SMNVEV (reference sequence). The assay was immunoSEQ multiplex PCR, and TCRdb's table has in-frame clones only and misses some. The table has approximately 130,000 clones, around nine tenths seen once. The sample is drawn from a study of cytomegalovirus exposure and HLA in healthy donors. Findings of the study overall: According to a subsequent analysis, TCR clusters identified in the first cohort showed a tendency to co-occur across the approximately 120 validation repertoires. Most TCRs appeared rarely, but some public TCRs recurred in many donors. The CMV antigen specificity of a few CMV-associated chains was confirmed through in vitro analysis. For cytomegalovirus status, the classifier reportedly gave diagnoses with high specificity and sensitivity.

Sequencing used PBMCs. The chain links TRBV27 to TRBJ1-3, with a possible D match to TRBD1 (6 bases). This receptor was obtained from a woman aged 18 to 35 in good health and CMV-seronegative. The CDR3 coding sequence is TGTGCCAGCAGCCATCAGGGGGGAAACACCATATATTTT. This sequence encodes CASSHQGGNTIYF.